This T cell receptor (beta chain) comes out of a study of CD8+ T cells in alopecia areata. For the study at large: Among treated patients, oral tofacitinib was administered at 5 to 10 mg twice daily. Scoring of severity for treated patients was based on percentage of affected scalp area.

This clone was observed a handful of times. The antigen is not known. Within the sample, other DNA sequences also encode this same CDR3. Germline loops: CDR1 SGHDT, CDR2 YYEEEE. This CDR3 spans 13 amino acids. V was pared by 0 bases and J by 3 bases, with 7 bases between. Findings and limits, study-wide: Lesional scalp, notably in alopecia totalis/universalis, had clonality above that of normal scalp. During tofacitinib treatment, many expanded lesional clones remained in scalp and blood.

RNA extraction and reverse transcription yielded cDNA as sequencing template. This table comes from immunoSEQ multiplex PCR, and its TCRdb copy is limited to in-frame clones, with some not included. There are about 250,000 clones in the sample; roughly 60% occur only once, and 0.93% lies in the top ten. Stated treatment: oral pan-JAK inhibitor, 5-10 mg twice daily. This TCR was recovered from a human donor with alopecia areata. This chain uses TRBV5-6 with TRBJ2-7; weak D call: TRBD1 (6 bases). Sequenced material: CD4+ T cells sorted from blood, taken around week 54, from a patient treated with tofacitinib. In DNA form, the CDR3 reads TGTGCCAGCAGCTTGGGGACAGTCTACGAGCAGTACTTC. It yields the protein CASSLGTVYEQYF.